This T cell receptor beta chain was obtained from a study of shared clonotypes between healthy human individuals. CD45RA+ naive and CD45RA-negative memory subsets were separated from CD4+ cells. Every immunoSEQ plate was one replicate of a subset's evenly spread DNA. Clones were sequenced by immunoSEQ multiplex PCR, and TCRdb holds only the in-frame ones, with some missing. The repertoire holds 2 million to 2.5 million clones, with 92% as singletons. This CDR3 comprises 15 residues. V trimming: 6 bases; J trimming: 5 bases; junction bases outside the gene matches: 11. Germline V gives CDR1 GTSNPN, CDR2 SVGIG (reference sequence).

Sequencing was performed on naive CD4+ T cells from PBMCs. The subset was: CD45RA+ positively selected. V and J are TRBV30 and TRBJ2-2; 8 bases are shared with TRBD2. The TCR sequence derives from a man between 18 and 29 years old in good health. Some clones in this sample may be carry-over from other donors' samples. The CDR3 DNA is TGTGCCTGTATCGCGGGACTAGTGCGAACCGGGGAGCTGTTTTTT. This translates into CACIAGLVRTGELFF.